The sequence of this T cell receptor beta chain was determined in a study of graft-versus-host responses after intestinal transplantation. On the study more broadly: Recipients uniformly received anti-thymocyte globulin induction, followed by tacrolimus and steroids for roughly three years. Study-wide points: Individuals carrying graft-donor T cell macrochimerism showed high graft-versus-host to host-versus-graft clonal ratios in allografts. GvH clonotypes were identified within recipient marrow, with a subset emerging first in ileum or blood. With peak circulating GvH clone levels came an association with early post-transplant HvG declines.

The CDR3 is made up of 15 amino acids. The ends were cut back, 5 bases at V and 1 base at J, with 12 bases in the middle. CDR1 SNHLY and CDR2 FYNNEI come from the germline V gene. Concerning this clone: No antigen is known for it.

Libraries were prepared by immunoSEQ multiplex PCR; TCRdb keeps only in-frame clonotypes and omits some of them. The sample contains about 90,000 clones, around 89% of which appear only once. The sequence came from a human donor who was the organ donor for an intestinal transplant. The sequences come from unstimulated CD4+ T cells sorted from spleen or lymph node cells, collected before transplant. The gene calls are TRBV2 and TRBJ2-1; a weak D match, TRBD2 (6 bases). The CDR3 reads CASSRGGVSYNEQFF. CDR3 bases: TGTGCCAGCAGTCGCGGCGGGGTTTCCTACAATGAGCAGTTCTTC.